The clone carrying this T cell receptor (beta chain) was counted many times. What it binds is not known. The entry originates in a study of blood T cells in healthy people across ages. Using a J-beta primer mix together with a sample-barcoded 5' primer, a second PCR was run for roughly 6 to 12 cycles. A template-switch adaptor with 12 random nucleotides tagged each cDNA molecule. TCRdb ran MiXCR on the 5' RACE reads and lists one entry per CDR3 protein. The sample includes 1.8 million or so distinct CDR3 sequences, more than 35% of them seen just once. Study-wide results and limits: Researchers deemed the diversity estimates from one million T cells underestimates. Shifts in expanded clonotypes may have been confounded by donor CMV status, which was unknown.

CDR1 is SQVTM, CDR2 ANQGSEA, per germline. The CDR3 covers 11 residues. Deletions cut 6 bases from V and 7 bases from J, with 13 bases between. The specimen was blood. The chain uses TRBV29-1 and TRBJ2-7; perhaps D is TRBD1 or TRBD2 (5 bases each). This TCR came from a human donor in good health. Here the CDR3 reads CSVAGEGEQYF. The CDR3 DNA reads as TGCAGCGTGGCCGGAGAGGGGGAGCAGTACTTC.